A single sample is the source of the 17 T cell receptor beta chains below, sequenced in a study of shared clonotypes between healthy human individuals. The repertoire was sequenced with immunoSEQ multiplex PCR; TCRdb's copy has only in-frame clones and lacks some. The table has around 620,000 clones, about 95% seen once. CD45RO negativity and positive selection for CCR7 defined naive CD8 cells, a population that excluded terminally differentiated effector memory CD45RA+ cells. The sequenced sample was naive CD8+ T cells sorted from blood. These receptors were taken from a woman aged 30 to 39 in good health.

This chain's CDR3 is CASSLSGVGEQYF. CDR3 nucleotide sequence: TGTGCCAGCAGCTTGTCAGGGGTCGGGGAGCAGTACTTC. This chain uses TRBV5-4 with TRBJ2-7; tentative D call: TRBD1 (6 bases). The CDR3 length is 13 residues. The V gene's germline CDR1 is SGHNT and CDR2 YYREEE (reference sequence). Trimming stripped 1 base from V and 7 bases from J, with 12 bases between.

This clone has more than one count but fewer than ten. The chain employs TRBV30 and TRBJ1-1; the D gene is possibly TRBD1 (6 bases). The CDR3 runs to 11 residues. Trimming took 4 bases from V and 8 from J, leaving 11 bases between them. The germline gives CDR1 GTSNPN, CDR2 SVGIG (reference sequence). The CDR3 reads CAWKKGTEAFF. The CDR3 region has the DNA TGTGCCTGGAAAAAAGGGACAGAAGCTTTCTTT.

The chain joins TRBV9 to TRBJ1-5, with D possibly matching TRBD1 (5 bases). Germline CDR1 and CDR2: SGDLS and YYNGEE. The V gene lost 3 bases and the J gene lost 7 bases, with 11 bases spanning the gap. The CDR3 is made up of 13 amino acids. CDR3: CASSASGGQPQHF. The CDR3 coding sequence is TGTGCCAGCAGCGCCTCGGGGGGGCAGCCCCAGCATTTT.

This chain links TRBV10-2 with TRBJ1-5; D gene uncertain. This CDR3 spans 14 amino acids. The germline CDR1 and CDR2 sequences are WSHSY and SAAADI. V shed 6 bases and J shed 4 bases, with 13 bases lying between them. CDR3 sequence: CASSEGLKNQPQHF. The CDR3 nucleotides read TGCGCCAGCAGCGAGGGCCTCAAAAATCAGCCCCAGCATTTT.

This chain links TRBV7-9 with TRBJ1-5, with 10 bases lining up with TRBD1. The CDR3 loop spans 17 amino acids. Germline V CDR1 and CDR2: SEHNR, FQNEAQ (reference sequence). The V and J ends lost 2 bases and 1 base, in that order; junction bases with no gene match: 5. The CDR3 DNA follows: TGTGCCAGCAGCTTATCTGGACAGGGGGAGAGCAATCAGCCCCAGCATTTT. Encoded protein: CASSLSGQGESNQPQHF.

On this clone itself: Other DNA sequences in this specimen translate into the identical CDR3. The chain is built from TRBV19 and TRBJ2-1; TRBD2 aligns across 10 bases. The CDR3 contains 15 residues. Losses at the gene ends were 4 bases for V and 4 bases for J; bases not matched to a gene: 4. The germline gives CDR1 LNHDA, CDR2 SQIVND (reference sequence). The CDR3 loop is CASSTGLAAYNEQFF. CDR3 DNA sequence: TGTGCCAGTAGTACCGGACTAGCGGCTTACAATGAGCAGTTCTTC. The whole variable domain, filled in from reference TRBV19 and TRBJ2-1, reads DGGITQSPKYLFRKEGQNVTLSCEQNLNHDAMYWYRQDPGQGLRLIYYSQIVNDFQKGDIAEGYSVSREKKESFPLTVTSAQKNPTAFYLCASSTGLAAYNEQFFGPGTRLTVL.

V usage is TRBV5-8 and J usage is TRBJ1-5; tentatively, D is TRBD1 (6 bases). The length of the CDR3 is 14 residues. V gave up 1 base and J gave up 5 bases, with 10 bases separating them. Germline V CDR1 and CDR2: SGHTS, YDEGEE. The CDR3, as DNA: TGTGCCAGCAGCTTGAGGGGGGCCGATCAGCCCCAGCATTTT. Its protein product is CASSLRGADQPQHF.

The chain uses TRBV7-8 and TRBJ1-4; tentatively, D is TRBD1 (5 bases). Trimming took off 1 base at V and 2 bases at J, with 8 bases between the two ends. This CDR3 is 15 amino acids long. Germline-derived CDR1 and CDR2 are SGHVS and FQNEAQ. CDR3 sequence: CASSLVAGTNEKLFF. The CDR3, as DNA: TGTGCCAGCAGCTTAGTGGCAGGGACTAATGAAAAACTGTTTTTT.

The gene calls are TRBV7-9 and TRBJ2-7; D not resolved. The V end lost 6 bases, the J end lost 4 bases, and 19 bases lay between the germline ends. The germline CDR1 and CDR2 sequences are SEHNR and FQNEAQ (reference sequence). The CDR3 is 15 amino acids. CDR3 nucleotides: TGTGCCAGCAGACCCTATCCGGAGAGCTCATACGAGCAGTACTTC. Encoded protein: CASRPYPESSYEQYF. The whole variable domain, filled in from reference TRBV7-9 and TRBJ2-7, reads DTGVSQNPRHKITKRGQNVTFRCDPISEHNRLYWYRQTLGQGPEFLTYFQNEAQLEKSRLLSDRFSAERPKGSFSTLEIQRTEQGDSAMYLCASRPYPESSYEQYFGPGTRLTVT.

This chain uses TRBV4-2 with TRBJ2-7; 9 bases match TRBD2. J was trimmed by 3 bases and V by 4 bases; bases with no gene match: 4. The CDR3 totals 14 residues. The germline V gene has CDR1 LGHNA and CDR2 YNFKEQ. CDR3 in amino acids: CASSPSGADYEQYF. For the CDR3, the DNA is TGTGCCAGCAGCCCTAGCGGGGCCGACTACGAGCAGTACTTC.

CDR3: CASSEGLAGDYTGELFF. The DNA for the CDR3 is TGTGCCAGCAGCGAGGGACTAGCGGGAGACTACACCGGGGAGCTGTTTTTT. The V and J genes are TRBV5-6 and TRBJ2-2; 14 nucleotides match TRBD2. From germline, CDR1 is SGHDT and CDR2 YYEEEE. Trimming took 4 bases from V and 3 from J; bases not matched to a gene: 5. This CDR3 contains 17 residues.

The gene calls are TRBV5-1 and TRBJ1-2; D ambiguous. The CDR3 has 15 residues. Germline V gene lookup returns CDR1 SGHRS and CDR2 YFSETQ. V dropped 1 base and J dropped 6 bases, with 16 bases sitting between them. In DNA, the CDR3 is TGCGCCAGCAGCTTGCTGCCAGCCGACATCAATGGCTACACCTTC. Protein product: CASSLLPADINGYTF.

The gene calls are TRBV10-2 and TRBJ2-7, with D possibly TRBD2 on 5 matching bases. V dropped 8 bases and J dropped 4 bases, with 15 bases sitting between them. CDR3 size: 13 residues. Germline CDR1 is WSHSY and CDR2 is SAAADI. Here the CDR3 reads CASSVDSAYEQYF. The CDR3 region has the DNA TGCGCCAGCTCAGTTGATAGCGCTTACGAGCAGTACTTC.

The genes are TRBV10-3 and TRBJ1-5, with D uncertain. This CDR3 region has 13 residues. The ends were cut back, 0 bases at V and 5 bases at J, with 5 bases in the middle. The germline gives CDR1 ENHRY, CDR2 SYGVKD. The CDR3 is CAISESGYQPQHF. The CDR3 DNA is TGTGCCATCAGTGAGTCGGGTTATCAGCCCCAGCATTTT.

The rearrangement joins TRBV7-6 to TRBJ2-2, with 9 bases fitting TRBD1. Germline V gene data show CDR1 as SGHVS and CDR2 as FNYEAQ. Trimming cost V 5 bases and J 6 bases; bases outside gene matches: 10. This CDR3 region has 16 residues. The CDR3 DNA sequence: TGTGCCAGCAGCGACCGAGGGACAGGGTTCCCCGGGGAGCTGTTTTTT. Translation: CASSDRGTGFPGELFF.

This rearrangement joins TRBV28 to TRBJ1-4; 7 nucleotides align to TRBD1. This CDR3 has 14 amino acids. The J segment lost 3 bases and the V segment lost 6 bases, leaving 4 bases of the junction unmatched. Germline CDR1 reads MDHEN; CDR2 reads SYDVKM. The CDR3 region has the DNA TGTGCCAGCAGCTCCGGGACAGCTAATGAAAAACTGTTTTTT. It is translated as CASSSGTANEKLFF.

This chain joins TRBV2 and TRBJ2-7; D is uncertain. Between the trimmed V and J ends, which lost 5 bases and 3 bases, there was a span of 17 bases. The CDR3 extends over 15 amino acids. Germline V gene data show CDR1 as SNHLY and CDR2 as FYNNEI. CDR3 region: CASSSPQRRVYEQYF. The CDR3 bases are TGTGCCAGCAGTAGCCCCCAGAGACGGGTCTACGAGCAGTACTTC.